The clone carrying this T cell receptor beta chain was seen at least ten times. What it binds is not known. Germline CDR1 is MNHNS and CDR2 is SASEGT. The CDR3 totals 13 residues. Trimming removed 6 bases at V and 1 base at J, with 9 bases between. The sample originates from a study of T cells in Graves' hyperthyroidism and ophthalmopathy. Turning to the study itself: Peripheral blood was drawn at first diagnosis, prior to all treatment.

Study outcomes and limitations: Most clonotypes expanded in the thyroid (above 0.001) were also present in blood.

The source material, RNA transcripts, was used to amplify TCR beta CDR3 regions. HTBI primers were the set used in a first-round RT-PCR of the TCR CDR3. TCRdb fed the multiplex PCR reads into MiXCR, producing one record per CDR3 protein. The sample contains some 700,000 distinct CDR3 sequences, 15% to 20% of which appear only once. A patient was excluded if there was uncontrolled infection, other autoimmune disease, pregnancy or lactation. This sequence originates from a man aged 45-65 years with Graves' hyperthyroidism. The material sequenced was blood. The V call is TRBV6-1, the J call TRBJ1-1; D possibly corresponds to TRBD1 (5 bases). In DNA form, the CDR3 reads TGTGCCAGCAGAGGGACGTCGAACACTGAAGCTTTCTTT. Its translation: CASRGTSNTEAFF.